Following are 15 T cell receptor beta chains from one sample sequenced in a study of cytomegalovirus exposure and HLA in healthy donors. 60 Vbeta and 13 Jbeta primers were used in PCR. Data came from immunoSEQ multiplex PCR; TCRdb stores just in-frame clones and leaves some out. The table includes more than 95,000 clones, around 80% detected once. Material for sequencing was PBMCs. These receptors all come from a young man in good health and CMV-seronegative.

The J gene is TRBJ2-7, the V gene TRBV5-1; TRBD1 aligns across 7 bases. The CDR3 extends over 16 amino acids. The V gene end was trimmed by 0 bases and the J gene end by 6 bases; junction bases not matched to a gene: 12. The germline V gene encodes CDR1 SGHRS and CDR2 YFSETQ. In DNA form, the CDR3 reads TGCGCCAGCAGCTTGGCCGGGACAGCTAGCCGCGGCGAGCAGTACTTC. Its translation: CASSLAGTASRGEQYF.

The CDR3 is CSADADIQYF. The CDR3 DNA follows: TGCAGTGCTGACGCGGACATTCAGTACTTC. This sequence joins TRBV20-1 and TRBJ2-4, with no clear D. The ends were cut back, 5 bases at V and 8 bases at J, with 7 bases in the middle. This CDR3 has 10 amino acids. CDR1 is DFQATT, CDR2 SNEGSKA, per germline (reference sequence).

The CDR3 protein is CASSLGLAGGTGANVLTF. CDR3 bases: TGCGCCAGCAGCTTAGGACTAGCGGGAGGGACTGGGGCCAACGTCCTGACTTTC. The gene calls are TRBV5-1 and TRBJ2-6, with 15 positions matching TRBD2. The germline gives CDR1 SGHRS, CDR2 YFSETQ. V was clipped by 2 bases and J by 2 bases; unmatched bases: 2. The CDR3 runs 18 residues.

This clone was counted a few times. This chain links TRBV28 with TRBJ1-1; D is perhaps TRBD1 (5 bases). Between the trimmed V and J ends, which lost 7 bases and 7 bases, there was a span of 13 bases. The CDR3 is 12 amino acids. Germline CDR1 reads MDHEN; CDR2 reads SYDVKM. The CDR3 coding sequence is TGTGCCAGCATACCTACCCAGGGTGAAGCTTTCTTT. Translation gives CASIPTQGEAFF.

This clone was counted a few times. The chain combines TRBV6-6 with TRBJ1-1; 11 bases agree with TRBD1. This CDR3 contains 14 residues. CDR1 is MNHNY and CDR2 is SVGAGI in the germline V gene (reference sequence). V was clipped by 6 bases and J by 4 bases; unmatched bases: 4. The CDR3 sequence: CASRGQGAGTEAFF. The CDR3 bases are TGTGCCAGCAGAGGACAGGGGGCGGGCACTGAAGCTTTCTTT.

This clone was counted once. V and J are TRBV21-1 and TRBJ2-1; TRBD1, as called in the table, went unchecked against the DNA. TRBV21-1 counts as a pseudogene. This CDR3 comprises 18 residues. The CDR3 reads CASSKRAPKGQADNEQFF. The CDR3 region has the DNA TGTGCCAGCAGCAAAAGAGCGCCGAAAGGACAGGCGGACAATGAGCAGTTCTTC.

The chain is built from TRBV27 and TRBJ2-3, with a tentative D call TRBD2 (7 bases). Germline assignment: CDR1 MNHEY and CDR2 SMNVEV (reference sequence). This CDR3 region has 13 residues. The V gene lost 6 bases and the J gene lost 6 bases, with 13 bases spanning the gap. The DNA for the CDR3 is TGTGCCAGCAGCCCGGGGGGCCCCGATACGCAGTATTTT. Its translation: CASSPGGPDTQYF.

V and J are TRBV30 and TRBJ2-2; D is undetermined. The CDR3 runs 12 residues. Per the germline V gene, CDR1 is GTSNPN and CDR2 is SVGIG (reference sequence). The ends were cut back, 2 bases at V and 5 bases at J, with 6 bases in the middle. CDR3 residues: CAWSPRTGELFF. CDR3 coding DNA: TGTGCCTGGAGTCCCCGTACCGGGGAGCTGTTTTTT.

In this sample, this clone turned up a few times. J is TRBJ1-2 and V is TRBV19; 8 bases map to TRBD1. V gave up 7 bases and J gave up 11 bases; unmatched junction bases: 12. The CDR3 is 13 amino acids. Per the germline V gene, CDR1 is LNHDA and CDR2 is SQIVND (reference sequence). In DNA form, the CDR3 reads TGTGCCAGTACTCCGGGACAGGTCGGGTGGTACACCTTC. It is translated as CASTPGQVGWYTF.

The CDR3 loop reads CASSPRRGGPQNTGELFF. The CDR3 DNA reads TGTGCCAGCAGCCCCCGTCGGGGGGGGCCCCAGAACACCGGGGAGCTGTTTTTT. J is TRBJ2-2 and V is TRBV5-4, with TRBD2 matching 8 bases. Losses at the gene ends were 4 bases for V and 1 base for J; bases not matched to a gene: 12. The CDR3 spans 18 residues. Germline assignment: CDR1 SGHNT and CDR2 YYREEE (reference sequence). Supplemented by reference TRBV5-4 and TRBJ2-2, the full variable domain reads ETGVTQSPTHLIKTRGQQVTLRCSSQSGHNTVSWYQQALGQGPQFIFQYYREEENGRGNFPPRFSGLQFPNYSSELNVNALELDDSALYLCASSPRRGGPQNTGELFFGEGSRLTVL.

This clone came up once. This chain joins TRBV5-6 and TRBJ2-7, with 12 nucleotides matching TRBD2. J gave up 2 bases and V 2 bases, and 5 bases lay outside the gene matches. The V gene's germline CDR1 is SGHDT and CDR2 YYEEEE. CDR3 length: 16 residues. CDR3 region: CASSFLLAGGAYEQYF. The CDR3 DNA is TGTGCCAGCAGCTTCCTACTAGCGGGGGGCGCCTACGAGCAGTACTTC.

CDR3 protein: CAIGIYEQYF. For the CDR3, the DNA is TGTGCCATCGGCATATACGAGCAGTACTTC. The chain joins TRBV10-3 to TRBJ2-7; no firm D call. Germline V CDR1 and CDR2: ENHRY, SYGVKD. V was trimmed by 8 bases and J by 4 bases, leaving 6 bases between them. This CDR3 comprises 10 residues.

The chain combines TRBV28 with TRBJ2-6; D is ambiguous. This CDR3 is 12 amino acids long. The germline gives CDR1 MDHEN, CDR2 SYDVKM. Trimming took off 6 bases at V and 6 bases at J, with 6 bases between the two ends. Written as DNA, the CDR3 is TGTGCCAGCAGAACATCGGCCAACGTCCTGACTTTC. Protein sequence: CASRTSANVLTF.

The J gene is TRBJ2-5, the V gene TRBV5-1; the D gene is possibly TRBD1 (5 bases). The germline V and J ends were trimmed by 5 bases and 2 bases, with 13 bases remaining between them. This CDR3 has 14 residues. Germline values: CDR1 SGHRS, CDR2 YFSETQ. CDR3 residues: CASRQGGIQETQYF. In nucleotides, the CDR3 is TGCGCCAGCAGGCAGGGTGGAATTCAAGAGACCCAGTACTTC.

Notes on this clone: Relative to the germline gene, one junction end is altered; a read error may explain this. The chain uses TRBV7-2 and TRBJ2-7; 7 nucleotides align to TRBD2. The germline gives CDR1 SGHTA, CDR2 FQGNSA. This CDR3 region has 15 residues. CDR3 loop: CASSLNGGRSSEQYF. In DNA form, the CDR3 reads TGTGCCAGCAGCTTGAACGGCGGGAGATCCTCCGAGCAGTACTTC.